This T cell receptor beta chain derives from a study of blood T cell repertoires in COVID-19. Study-level background: Sites in the United States, Italy and Spain provided acute and convalescent COVID-19 samples. PBMCs, B-cell-depleted T cells, or T cells provided the cDNA or gDNA that made up the material.

Patients from Seattle were sampled longitudinally, starting during active infection. In the study's own analysis: Reference gene primer amplification gave estimated nucleated cell counts. Method: immunoSEQ multiplex PCR; TCRdb's copy keeps in-frame clones and lacks some. V, J and clone size are those of that table, while D and trimming were read from the DNA. Of a few hundred thousand clones in the sample, about 87% are singletons; the top ten hold 10% to 15%. Sequencing was performed on peripheral blood. This TCR derives from a woman aged 45 to 65 with COVID-19, enrolled during active disease.

The CDR3 DNA reads TGTGCCAGCAGCCCCAGCGGGGGTATCTCCTACGAGCAGTACTTC. Encoded protein: CASSPSGGISYEQYF. The chain couples TRBV9 to TRBJ2-7; 8 bases are shared with TRBD2. J was trimmed by 0 bases and V by 4 bases; bases with no gene match: 6. The germline V gene has CDR1 SGDLS and CDR2 YYNGEE. There are 15 residues in the CDR3.